Listed below are T cell receptor beta chains from one sample, sequenced in a study of CD8 T cells in Susac syndrome. In TCRdb, the immunoSEQ multiplex PCR reads were re-called with MiXCR into one record per CDR3 protein. The sample includes fewer than 150,000 distinct CDR3 sequences, about 90% of them seen just once. Specimen: CD8+ T cells from PBMCs. Source of these receptors: a human donor with multiple sclerosis. Each CDR3 is given with its conserved first and last residue. The D gene is left open where the match is weak. Clone size appears in some rows only: once, few, many, or a class for an expanded clone.

TRBV5-4,few,TRBJ1-1,TRBD1,CASSLQGRGTEAFF,TGTGCCAGCAGCTTACAGGGGAGGGGGACTGAAGCTTTCTTT
TRBV27,-,TRBJ2-7,-,CASSSPLGRQSYEQYF,TGTGCCAGCAGTTCCCCCCTGGGAAGGCAATCCTACGAGCAGTACTTC
TRBV5-1,once,TRBJ1-1,TRBD1,CASSSTTGLSGTEVFF,TGCGCCAGCAGCTCGACGACAGGGCTGAGCGGGACTGAAGTTTTCTTT
TRBV7-6,-,TRBJ1-3,TRBD1,CASSLAPGQGGDTIYF,TGTGCCAGCAGCTTAGCTCCAGGACAGGGGGGGGACACCATATATTTT
TRBV6-1,-,TRBJ2-4,TRBD1,CASRTITTGEDIQYF,TGTGCCAGCAGAACCATAACGACAGGGGAGGACATTCAGTACTTC
TRBV5-1,-,TRBJ1-2,-,CASSPDGYYGYTF,TGCGCCAGCAGCCCGGACGGATACTATGGCTACACCTTC
TRBV2,-,TRBJ2-3,-,CASSRDTVENTQYF,TGTGCCAGCAGTAGGGACACGGTGGAGAATACGCAGTATTTT
TRBV2,-,TRBJ2-7,-,CASIIRFSSYEQYF,TGTGCCAGCATTATAAGGTTTAGCTCCTACGAGCAGTACTTC
TRBV3-1,-,TRBJ2-3,TRBD1,CASSSGQDLATDTQYF,TGTGCCAGCAGCTCAGGACAGGACCTCGCTACAGATACGCAGTATTTT
TRBV19,-,TRBJ2-1,TRBD2,CASSAGTSGPYNEQFF,TGTGCCAGTAGTGCAGGGACTAGCGGGCCCTACAATGAGCAGTTCTTC
TRBV29-1,-,TRBJ2-3,TRBD1,CSGVPGQGSDTQYF,TGCAGCGGTGTCCCGGGACAGGGGTCAGATACGCAGTATTTT
TRBV29-1,-,TRBJ1-1,-,CSAMGGAGRGTEAFF,TGCAGCGCAATGGGGGGTGCAGGGCGGGGGACTGAAGCTTTCTTT
TRBV28,-,TRBJ2-5,-,CASSSYYSALQETQYF,TGTGCCAGCAGCTCTTATTACTCCGCCCTGCAAGAGACCCAGTACTTC
TRBV6-1,-,TRBJ2-7,-,CASRPNIMGEEAYEQYF,TGTGCCAGCAGACCCAACATTATGGGAGAAGAAGCCTACGAGCAGTACTTC
TRBV7-9,-,TRBJ2-2,-,CASREPQNTGELFF,TGTGCCAGCAGGGAACCGCAGAACACCGGGGAGCTGTTTTTT
TRBV20-1,-,TRBJ1-5,-,CSASLGRPGDPQHF,TGCAGTGCTAGTTTGGGCCGCCCCGGGGACCCCCAGCATTTT
TRBV7-9,-,TRBJ2-6,-,CASSNTVALHSGANVLTF,TGTGCCAGCAGCAACACCGTGGCCCTCCACTCTGGGGCCAACGTCCTGACTTTC
TRBV11-2,-,TRBJ2-7,TRBD2,CASSFSGASGNYEQYF,TGTGCCAGCAGCTTCTCGGGGGCTAGCGGGAACTACGAGCAGTACTTC
TRBV29-1,once,TRBJ2-7,TRBD2,CSVGLADYEQYF,TGCAGCGTTGGGCTAGCGGATTACGAGCAGTACTTC
TRBV2,-,TRBJ2-7,-,CASTWTAYEQYF,TGTGCCAGCACGTGGACAGCCTACGAGCAGTACTTC
TRBV6-2/TRBV6-3,-,TRBJ2-5,-,CASIQGLAQYF,TGTGCCAGCATCCAGGGACTTGCCCAGTACTTC
TRBV29-1,-,TRBJ2-2,-,CSVWGHTGELFF,TGCAGCGTGTGGGGCCATACCGGGGAGCTGTTTTTT
TRBV2,-,TRBJ1-1,-,CASEIGNTEAFF,TGTGCCAGCGAAATCGGGAACACTGAAGCTTTCTTT
TRBV4-1,-,TRBJ1-2,-,CASSQDNREDYGYTF,TGCGCCAGCAGCCAAGATAACAGGGAGGACTATGGCTACACCTTC
TRBV15,-,TRBJ2-3,-,CATSRDGEDTQYF,TGTGCCACCAGCAGAGACGGGGAAGATACGCAGTATTTT
TRBV19,-,TRBJ2-2,-,CASSMASTNTGELFF,TGTGCCAGTAGTATGGCTAGCACGAACACCGGGGAGCTGTTTTTT
TRBV13,-,TRBJ2-7,-,CASRRASSYEQYF,TGTGCCAGCCGGCGGGCGAGCTCCTACGAGCAGTACTTC
TRBV28,-,TRBJ1-5,-,CAVGSRDTDQPQHF,TGTGCCGTAGGGTCCCGGGACACCGATCAGCCCCAGCATTTT
TRBV3-1,-,TRBJ2-2,-,CASSPTAGELFF,TGTGCCAGCAGCCCAACTGCCGGGGAGCTGTTTTTT
TRBV2,-,TRBJ1-1,-,CASSDGTAEAFF,TGTGCCAGCAGTGACGGGACGGCTGAAGCTTTCTTT
TRBV2,-,TRBJ2-1,TRBD2,CASEESGAPYNEQFF,TGTGCCAGCGAGGAAAGCGGGGCACCCTACAATGAGCAGTTCTTC
TRBV6-1,-,TRBJ1-3,-,CASTPPEDPRCGNTIYF,TGTGCCAGCACCCCTCCAGAAGATCCCCGGTGCGGAAACACCATATATTTT
TRBV6-5,-,TRBJ2-1,-,CASSRFLRQEQFF,TGTGCCAGCAGCCGATTCCTTCGGCAGGAGCAGTTCTTC
TRBV7-9,-,TRBJ1-4,TRBD1,CASSTQPGQGNEKLFF,TGTGCCAGCAGCACCCAACCGGGACAGGGGAATGAAAAACTGTTTTTT
TRBV27,-,TRBJ2-7,-,CASSLEGGSYEQYF,TGTGCCAGCAGTTTAGAAGGCGGCTCCTACGAGCAGTACTTC
TRBV13,few,TRBJ2-7,-,CASSPGLTYEQYF,TGTGCCAGCAGTCCGGGACTCACATACGAGCAGTACTTC
TRBV5-6,once,TRBJ1-1,-,CASSLFLSGLRTEAFF,TGTGCCAGCAGCTTGTTTCTCTCGGGGTTGAGGACTGAAGCTTTCTTT
TRBV30,-,TRBJ2-1,-,CAWILRGDNEQFF,TGTGCCTGGATCCTAAGAGGGGACAATGAGCAGTTCTTC
TRBV13,-,TRBJ2-5,TRBD2,CASSLSGGRETQYF,TGTGCCAGCAGCTTGAGCGGGGGACGAGAGACCCAGTACTTC
TRBV4-1,-,TRBJ1-1,TRBD1,CASSQVASTGDTEAFF,TGCGCCAGCAGCCAAGTGGCGAGCACAGGGGACACTGAAGCTTTCTTT
TRBV5-1,-,TRBJ2-2,-,CASSLEATGELFF,TGCGCCAGCAGCTTGGAGGCTACCGGGGAGCTGTTTTTT
TRBV27,-,TRBJ2-7,-,CASSLRNPMSSYEQYF,TGTGCCAGCAGTTTGAGGAACCCAATGAGCTCCTACGAGCAGTACTTC
TRBV29-1,-,TRBJ1-2,-,CSVEVPGEGYTF,TGCAGCGTTGAAGTGCCGGGGGAAGGCTACACCTTC
TRBV5-4,-,TRBJ2-1,TRBD1,CASSLWDRKDEQFF,TGTGCCAGCAGCTTGTGGGACAGGAAGGATGAGCAGTTCTTC
TRBV12-3/TRBV12-4,once,TRBJ2-7,-,CASSLEWDSPYEQYF,TGTGCCAGCAGTTTGGAGTGGGACTCACCCTACGAGCAGTACTTC
TRBV20-1,few,TRBJ2-1,TRBD1,CSALQGTYNEQFF,TGCAGTGCTTTACAGGGGACCTACAATGAGCAGTTCTTC
TRBV13,-,TRBJ2-3,TRBD2,CASSSWGLAGGMTDTQYF,TGTGCCAGCAGCTCGTGGGGACTAGCGGGAGGAATGACAGATACGCAGTATTTT
TRBV12-3/TRBV12-4,-,TRBJ2-7,-,CASSNNYEQYF,TGTGCCAGCAGTAACAACTACGAGCAGTACTTC
TRBV25-1,-,TRBJ2-2,-,CASLWGEGGTGELFF,TGTGCCAGTCTGTGGGGGGAAGGGGGCACCGGGGAGCTGTTTTTT
TRBV28,-,TRBJ2-2,-,CASSFSTLTANTGELFF,TGTGCCAGCAGTTTCTCCACCTTGACAGCGAACACCGGGGAGCTGTTTTTT
TRBV28,-,TRBJ1-1,-,CASSLTQGTRWAFF,TGTGCCAGCAGTTTAACACAGGGAACTAGGTGGGCTTTCTTT
TRBV12-3/TRBV12-4,-,TRBJ2-1,TRBD2,CASSLTSGWSSYNEQFF,TGTGCCAGCAGTCTGACTAGCGGGTGGAGCTCCTACAATGAGCAGTTCTTC
TRBV9,-,TRBJ2-3,-,CASSVIGTTDTQYF,TGTGCCAGCAGCGTTATCGGGACCACAGATACGCAGTATTTT
TRBV19,-,TRBJ1-5,-,CASRSRQERQPQHF,TGTGCCAGTAGATCTCGACAGGAACGACAGCCCCAGCATTTT
TRBV7-9,-,TRBJ2-1,-,CASSRLVSEQFF,TGTGCCAGCAGCCGACTAGTTTCTGAGCAGTTCTTC
TRBV7-9,-,TRBJ1-1,-,CASSANLIRLTEAFF,TGTGCCAGCAGCGCCAATCTCATCAGGCTTACTGAAGCTTTCTTT
TRBV5-6,-,TRBJ2-1,-,CASSPTRGMTRNEQFF,TGTGCCAGCAGCCCGACGAGGGGAATGACGCGCAATGAGCAGTTCTTC
TRBV24-1,-,TRBJ2-1,-,CATSDFLTSEGSSYNEQFF,TGTGCCACCAGTGATTTCCTAACCAGCGAGGGGAGCTCCTACAATGAGCAGTTCTTC
TRBV10-3,once,TRBJ2-2,-,CAISQGLAPGELFF,TGTGCCATCAGTCAAGGGCTAGCGCCCGGGGAGCTGTTTTTT